This T cell receptor beta chain was identified in a study of shared clonotypes between healthy human individuals. Study in general: A couple of women and three men aged 18 to 49 made up the donors.

Several immunoSEQ plates held equal portions of the genomic DNA taken from each subset. Generated by immunoSEQ multiplex PCR, the TCRdb table keeps only in-frame clones and is missing some. The table records roughly 2 million clones, around 95% of them present only once. Regarding this clone: Its target is not known. The junction shows a germline mismatch at one end, possibly a read error.

General study points: Some naive CD4 clonotypes, around 5%, turned up in common across a handful of donors.

Germline V gene sequence: CDR1 LNHDA, CDR2 SQIVND (reference sequence). CDR3 length: 13 residues. Investigators divided CD4+ cells into CD45RA+ naive and CD45RA-negative memory subsets. The sequence was collected from a man between 18 and 29 years old in good health. The chain uses TRBV19 and TRBJ2-7; 8 nucleotides match TRBD2. Sequencing used naive CD4+ T cells sorted from blood. Subset defined: CD45RA+ positively selected. CDR3: CASSLAVSSEQYF. DNA of the CDR3: TGTGCCAGCTCACTAGCGGTTTCCTCCGAGCAGTACTTC.